The clone carrying this TCR beta chain has only a few counts. Its antigen remains unidentified. The data were obtained in a study of T-cell memory formation after mild COVID-19. Broader study findings: Confirmation was lacking for SARS-CoV-2 specificity of second-wave clones that peaked on day 37.

Germline V lookup: CDR1 MDHEN, CDR2 SYDVKM. V was clipped by 10 bases and J by 8 bases, with 20 bases between them. The CDR3 loop spans 14 amino acids. TCRdb itself ran the 5' RACE reads through MiXCR, one entry per CDR3 protein. The sample yields over 400,000 distinct CDR3 sequences, 23% seen once. The receptor comes from an adult woman who had mild COVID-19 (a few samples of this study predate the infection). Cell type and time point are not known. The J gene is TRBJ2-2, the V gene TRBV28; D unresolved. Material: PBMCs or a T cell subset sorted from them (not recorded which). The CDR3 coding sequence is TGTGCCACCCTGAATAGGGTGTCGTCGGGGGAGCTGTTTTTT. Its protein is CATLNRVSSGELFF.